The 24 T cell receptor beta chains below were found in one sample sequenced in a study of cytomegalovirus exposure and HLA in healthy donors. The PCR contained 60 Vbeta and 13 Jbeta primers. Assay: immunoSEQ multiplex PCR; the TCRdb copy retains only in-frame clones and omits some. The sample includes about 160,000 clones, 70% to 85% of them seen just once. Material for sequencing was PBMCs. The receptors were sampled from a man aged 35 to 55 in good health and CMV-seronegative.

This clone has only a few counts. V and J are TRBV11-3 and TRBJ2-7; D is undetermined. CDR3 length equals 12 residues. V was clipped by 3 bases and J by 6 bases, with 9 bases between them. CDR1 and CDR2 from the germline V gene are SGHNT and YENEEA. CDR3 DNA sequence: TGTGCCAGCAGCTTTGACACGTCCGAGCAGTACTTC. It translates to CASSFDTSEQYF.

This chain joins TRBV7-2 and TRBJ2-7; tentative D call: TRBD2 (6 bases). In germline, CDR1 is SGHTA, CDR2 FQGNSA. Trimming removed 6 bases at V and 3 bases at J, with 15 bases between. This CDR3 comprises 14 residues. DNA of the CDR3: TGTGCCAGCAGTTTTAGCGGACAAGGCTACGAGCAGTACTTC. Encoded protein: CASSFSGQGYEQYF.

V usage is TRBV7-8 and J usage is TRBJ1-2; TRBD1 aligns across 7 bases. The CDR3 length is 16 residues. V lost 4 bases to trimming and J lost 6 bases; unmatched junction nucleotides: 14. The germline CDR1 and CDR2 sequences are SGHVS and FQNEAQ. The CDR3 DNA reads TGTGCCAGCAGCTCCCGACAGGGCAGTTGGGGTCATGGCTACACCTTC. Translation gives CASSSRQGSWGHGYTF.

The V gene is TRBV9, the J gene TRBJ2-5; D might be TRBD1 (6 bases). The CDR3 has 15 amino acids. Trimming pared 3 bases from V and 5 bases from J, leaving 17 bases between. Germline lookup yields CDR1 SGDLS and CDR2 YYNGEE. Here the CDR3 DNA reads TGTGCCAGCAGCGCCCAAGGGGGAGTTTTGGAGACCCAGTACTTC. This codes for CASSAQGGVLETQYF.

The V and J genes are TRBV5-1 and TRBJ2-5; 7 nucleotides agree with TRBD1. The J call is uncertain, as TRBJ2-7 better fits the DNA end. Looked up from germline, CDR1 is SGHRS and CDR2 is YFSETQ. The CDR3 runs 14 residues. In DNA form, the CDR3 reads TGCGCCAGCAGCTTGGGACAGGGCTCCTACGAGCAGTACTTC. Its protein product is CASSLGQGSYEQYF.

CDR3 residues: CASSSDAGTGNTGELFF. In nucleotides, the CDR3 is TGTGCCAGCAGCTCGGATGCCGGGACAGGGAACACCGGGGAGCTGTTTTTT. This sequence joins TRBV7-2 and TRBJ2-2; 8 bases align to TRBD1. This CDR3 is 17 amino acids long. CDR1 and CDR2 from the germline V gene are SGHTA and FQGNSA. After removal of 4 bases from V and 1 base from J, the junction contained 8 bases not matched to a gene.

The rearrangement links TRBV7-3 to TRBJ2-1, with TRBD2 as a possible D gene (6 bases). The V gene lost 5 bases and the J gene lost 5 bases, with 10 bases spanning the gap. Germline CDR1 and CDR2: SGHTA and FQGTGA. This CDR3 has 13 residues. DNA for the CDR3: TGTGCCAGCAGCCGGGGGTACAACAATGAGCAGTTCTTC. Its translation: CASSRGYNNEQFF.

The chain employs TRBV6-4 and TRBJ2-1, with a weak D call TRBD1 (7 bases). This CDR3 region has 15 residues. Germline CDR1 and CDR2: MRHNA and SNTAGT. The ends were cut back, 2 bases at V and 6 bases at J, with 14 bases in the middle. The CDR3 coding sequence is TGTGCCAGCAGTGACAGCAGGGGGGAAGCCAATGAGCAGTTCTTC. Translating it yields CASSDSRGEANEQFF.

The chain is built from TRBV30 and TRBJ1-3, with 9 bases lining up with TRBD1. CDR3 length: 17 residues. Germline CDR1 reads GTSNPN; CDR2 reads SVGIG (reference sequence). After removal of 4 bases from V and 0 bases from J, the junction contained 10 bases not matched to a gene. Here the CDR3 DNA reads TGTGCCTGGAATTCCGGGGACAGGGCCTTCTCTGGAAACACCATATATTTT. Protein sequence: CAWNSGDRAFSGNTIYF.

This clone showed up just once. This chain connects TRBV29-1 to TRBJ1-2; TRBD1 agrees at 7 bases. Germline CDR1 and CDR2: SQVTM and ANQGSEA. J gave up 8 bases and V 6 bases, and 3 bases lay outside the gene matches. The CDR3 covers 10 residues. CDR3 in amino acids: CSVSGGGYTF. The CDR3 DNA follows: TGCAGCGTCTCAGGGGGAGGCTACACCTTC.

The chain uses TRBV12-5 and TRBJ1-1; 8 positions match TRBD1. The CDR3 spans 12 residues. Germline V gives CDR1 LGHNT, CDR2 FRNRAP. The CDR3 is CASTGTGSEAFF. CDR3 nucleotides: TGTGCCAGTACCGGGACAGGTTCCGAAGCTTTCTTT.

The J gene is TRBJ2-1, the V gene TRBV2, with D possibly TRBD1 on 6 matching bases. Germline V gene lookup returns CDR1 SNHLY and CDR2 FYNNEI. V lost 8 bases and J lost 8, with 16 bases in between. This CDR3 has 13 residues. The CDR3 coding sequence is TGTGCCAGCTGGCAGGGGTCTAGCCATGAGCAGTTCTTC. Translated: CASWQGSSHEQFF. The full variable domain, its missing parts supplied by reference TRBV2 and TRBJ2-1, is EPEVTQTPSHQVTQMGQEVILRCVPISNHLYFYWYRQILGQKVEFLVSFYNNEISEKSEIFDDQFSVERPDGSNFTLKIRSTKLEDSAMYFCASWQGSSHEQFFGPGTRLTVL.

V and J are TRBV6-1 and TRBJ2-7; TRBD1 matches 11 bases. Germline CDR1 is MNHNS and CDR2 is SASEGT. This CDR3 spans 14 amino acids. Unmatched junction bases numbered 9, after V lost 6 bases and J lost 8 bases. CDR3 region: CASSFTGTGGKQYF. The DNA for the CDR3 is TGTGCCAGCAGCTTTACCGGGACAGGGGGAAAGCAGTACTTC.

The chain links TRBV6-4 to TRBJ2-1; TRBD2 matches 9 bases. This CDR3 has 14 amino acids. Germline V gene sequence: CDR1 MRHNA, CDR2 SNTAGT. J gave up 6 bases and V 2 bases, and 2 bases lay outside the gene matches. The CDR3 DNA follows: TGTGCCAGCAGTGACGGACTAGCGAGCAATGAGCAGTTCTTC. Translating gives CASSDGLASNEQFF.

The genes are TRBV18 and TRBJ2-7; 7 bases align to TRBD1. V dropped 8 bases and J dropped 7; count of bases not matched to a gene: 14. Germline V gives CDR1 KGHSH, CDR2 LQKENI. The CDR3 sequence is 14 residues long. CDR3 bases: TGTGCCAGCGCAAGGGACAGCGATTGGGTTGAGCAGTACTTC. Translation gives CASARDSDWVEQYF.

This chain links TRBV5-6 with TRBJ1-2; D may be TRBD1 (5 bases). There are 13 residues in the CDR3. Germline V gene sequence: CDR1 SGHDT, CDR2 YYEEEE. Between the trimmed V and J ends, which lost 1 base and 6 bases, there was a span of 10 bases. CDR3 DNA sequence: TGTGCCAGCAGCTTGTCGGACACCCATGGCTACACCTTC. Its protein is CASSLSDTHGYTF. The whole variable domain, remainder taken from reference TRBV5-6 and TRBJ1-2, is DAGVTQSPTHLIKTRGQQVTLRCSPKSGHDTVSWYQQALGQGPQFIFQYYEEEERQRGNFPDRFSGHQFPNYSSELNVNALLLGDSALYLCASSLSDTHGYTFGSGTRLTVV.

V is TRBV18 and J is TRBJ1-5; the D is unclear. With 0 bases removed from V and 2 bases from J, the gap between germline ends came to 11 bases. CDR1 is KGHSH and CDR2 is LQKENI in the germline V gene. The CDR3 extends over 16 amino acids. The CDR3 sequence is CASSPPSGFGNQPQHF. For the CDR3, the DNA is TGTGCCAGCTCACCACCGAGCGGCTTCGGCAATCAGCCCCAGCATTTT.

V gene TRBV2 combines with J gene TRBJ2-1, with 7 nucleotides matching TRBD2. Germline V gene data show CDR1 as SNHLY and CDR2 as FYNNEI. The ends lost 5 bases at V and 4 bases at J; junction bases unmatched: 11. The CDR3 consists of 16 residues. The CDR3 nucleotides read TGTGCCAGCAGTTCCTGGAGGGAGGGGCCGTACAATGAGCAGTTCTTC. Its translation: CASSSWREGPYNEQFF.

This clone was seen only a few times. This chain connects TRBV7-3 to TRBJ2-1; a possible D gene is TRBD2 (6 bases). Trimming took off 4 bases at V and 6 bases at J, with 16 bases between the two ends. The CDR3 spans 15 residues. Germline assignment: CDR1 SGHTA and CDR2 FQGTGA. DNA of the CDR3: TGTGCCAGCAGCTCCTCGGGCGGGGCTAGCAATGAGCAGTTCTTC. This gives the protein CASSSSGGASNEQFF.

The chain links TRBV29-1 to TRBJ2-7; D is perhaps TRBD1 (6 bases). CDR3 length: 13 residues. The germline CDR1 and CDR2 sequences are SQVTM and ANQGSEA. V lost 4 bases to trimming and J lost 6 bases, with 16 bases between them. The CDR3 loop is CSVGTLRGGEQYF. Written as DNA, the CDR3 is TGCAGCGTTGGAACTCTCCGAGGGGGCGAGCAGTACTTC.

This clone occurred a few times. The chain links TRBV5-1 to TRBJ1-5; 8 bases are shared with TRBD1. The CDR3 sequence is 15 residues long. The V gene's germline CDR1 is SGHRS and CDR2 YFSETQ. The junction had 6 bases not matched to a gene; V was cut back by 5 bases and J by 2 bases. The CDR3 DNA sequence: TGCGCCAGCAGACCTCAGACAGGGGGCAATCAGCCCCAGCATTTT. Amino acid sequence: CASRPQTGGNQPQHF.

This clone was observed once. This chain links TRBV11-1 with TRBJ1-1; D is ambiguous. Trimming cost V 2 bases and J 1 base, with 11 bases left between them. Germline CDR1 is SGHAT and CDR2 is FQDESV (reference sequence). CDR3 length: 15 residues. CDR3 protein: CASSLLRGTNTEAFF. CDR3 bases: TGTGCCAGCAGCTTACTTCGGGGAACGAACACTGAAGCTTTCTTT.

V gene TRBV4-3 combines with J gene TRBJ2-1; tentatively, D is TRBD2 (6 bases). Trimming removed 2 bases from V and 1 base from J, with 9 bases in between. This CDR3 is 15 amino acids long. Germline loops: CDR1 LGHNA, CDR2 YSLEER. CDR3 nucleotides: TGCGCCAGCAGCCAACTACTAGCTTCCTACAATGAGCAGTTCTTC. It yields the protein CASSQLLASYNEQFF.

This clone showed up just once. The chain combines TRBV10-3 with TRBJ2-7, with unresolved D. There are 14 residues in the CDR3. Trimming left V 0 bases short and J 0 bases short, with 6 bases between. Per the germline V gene, CDR1 is ENHRY and CDR2 is SYGVKD. CDR3 in amino acids: CAISESYSSYEQYF. CDR3 nucleotides: TGTGCCATCAGTGAGTCCTACAGCTCCTACGAGCAGTACTTC.